The 11 T cell receptor beta chains given below trace back to one sample, sequenced in a study of T-cell memory formation after mild COVID-19. Via MiXCR, TCRdb re-called the 5' RACE reads, giving one row per CDR3 protein. The table includes tens of thousands of distinct CDR3 sequences, approximately 16% detected once. The sample consisted of PBMCs or a T cell subset sorted from them (not recorded which). The origin of the receptors is an adult woman who had mild COVID-19 (a few samples of this study predate the infection). Cell type and time point are not known.

This clonotype was seen a handful of times. The chain uses TRBV11-2 and TRBJ2-1; D unresolved. V was pared by 1 base and J by 9 bases, with 7 bases between. The CDR3 consists of 12 residues. Germline lookup yields CDR1 SGHAT and CDR2 FQNNGV. For the CDR3, the DNA is TGTGCCAGCAGCTTAGTGTTCGGTGAGCAGTTCTTC. The encoded protein is CASSLVFGEQFF.

V gene TRBV24-1 combines with J gene TRBJ1-1; D is perhaps TRBD1 (6 bases). The CDR3 totals 12 residues. Trimming cost V 4 bases and J 5 bases, with 7 bases left between them. Per germline, CDR1 KGHDR and CDR2 SFDVKD. The DNA of the CDR3 is TGTGCCACCAGTGAGAGGGGGACTGAAGCTTTCTTT. Amino acid sequence: CATSERGTEAFF.

This clonotype was seen a few times. The chain has TRBV4-3 and TRBJ2-3, with 7 bases identical to TRBD2. The CDR3 consists of 18 residues. V shed 2 bases and J 6 bases; nucleotides not matched to a gene: 17. Looked up from germline, CDR1 is LGHNA and CDR2 is YSLEER. In DNA form, the CDR3 reads TGCGCCAGCAGCCAACGAGTTCTAGCGGAGGCCCAACCCGATACGCAGTATTTT. Encoded protein: CASSQRVLAEAQPDTQYF.

The chain couples TRBV6-2 or TRBV6-3 to TRBJ1-4; the D gene is possibly TRBD1 (5 bases). The germline V gene has CDR1 MNHEY and CDR2 SVGEGT. V dropped 5 bases and J dropped 7 bases, with 17 bases sitting between them. This CDR3 contains 15 residues. This chain's CDR3 is CASSPGTARSEKLFF. Written as DNA, the CDR3 is TGTGCCAGCAGTCCTGGGACCGCCCGTTCTGAAAAACTGTTTTTT.

This clonotype turned up a few times. This sequence joins TRBV11-2 and TRBJ2-1; 10 bases line up with TRBD2. V dropped 1 base and J dropped 0; count of bases not matched to a gene: 12. In germline, CDR1 is SGHAT, CDR2 FQNNGV. The CDR3 contains 20 residues. CDR3 sequence: CASSLVLAGTYMSSYNEQFF. In nucleotides, the CDR3 is TGTGCCAGCAGCTTAGTACTAGCGGGGACCTACATGAGCTCCTACAATGAGCAGTTCTTC.

The chain recombines TRBV30 with TRBJ2-7; 7 bases map to TRBD2. The V gene end was trimmed by 4 bases and the J gene end by 2 bases; junction bases not matched to a gene: 5. This CDR3 contains 13 residues. From germline, CDR1 is GTSNPN and CDR2 SVGIG (reference sequence). The CDR3 region is CAWIEAGAYEQYF. CDR3 DNA: TGTGCCTGGATTGAGGCGGGGGCCTACGAGCAGTACTTC. Looking up the rest from reference TRBV30 and TRBJ2-7 gives the full variable domain: SQTIHQWPATLVQPVGSPLSLECTVEGTSNPNLYWYRQAAGRGLQLLFYSVGIGQISSEVPQNLSASRPQDRQFILSSKKLLLSDSGFYLCAWIEAGAYEQYFGPGTRLTVT.

The sample holds a few counts of this clonotype. The J gene is TRBJ2-2, the V gene TRBV29-1, with D possibly being TRBD2 (5 bases). The CDR3 runs 14 residues. Germline V gene lookup returns CDR1 SQVTM and CDR2 ANQGSEA. The ends were cut back, 4 bases at V and 4 bases at J, with 13 bases in the middle. CDR3 residues: CSVVGRGGTGELFF. The CDR3 DNA reads as TGCAGCGTTGTGGGTAGAGGAGGCACCGGGGAGCTGTTTTTT.

This chain links TRBV5-1 with TRBJ2-1; no clear D gene. Germline values: CDR1 SGHRS, CDR2 YFSETQ. The CDR3 totals 14 residues. V lost 4 bases and J lost 5, with 13 bases in between. The CDR3 DNA sequence: TGCGCCAGCAGCCATTGGGTAGCCAACAATGAGCAGTTCTTC. Its protein is CASSHWVANNEQFF.

This clonotype has a handful of counts. The rearrangement uses TRBV7-7 and TRBJ2-7; 7 bases align to TRBD1. J lost 2 bases, V lost 1 base, and 5 bases had no gene match. The germline V gene has CDR1 SSHAT and CDR2 FNYEAQ (reference sequence). The CDR3 is 15 residues long. DNA of the CDR3: TGTGCCAGCAGCTTAGGACAGGGCGATACCTACGAGCAGTACTTC. Protein sequence: CASSLGQGDTYEQYF.

This clonotype was observed a few times. The chain recombines TRBV30 with TRBJ2-1, with 9 bases fitting TRBD2. V shed 1 base and J 4 bases; nucleotides not matched to a gene: 2. There are 14 residues in the CDR3. The V gene's germline CDR1 is GTSNPN and CDR2 SVGIG (reference sequence). The CDR3 sequence: CAWSGLAVYNEQFF. In DNA form, the CDR3 reads TGTGCCTGGAGTGGACTAGCGGTTTACAATGAGCAGTTCTTC.

This clonotype was observed once. Germline is not matched at one junction end, which may reflect a read error. This chain links TRBV27 with TRBJ2-5; a weak D match, TRBD1 (5 bases). CDR3 length equals 13 residues. Germline loops: CDR1 MNHEY, CDR2 SMNVEV (reference sequence). Here the CDR3 DNA reads TGTGCCAGCGGGCTCGACAGCCAAGAGACCAAGTACTTC. It translates to CASGLDSQETKYF.